The 14 T cell receptor beta chains in this list originate from one sample, sequenced in a study of blood T cell repertoires in COVID-19. Clones were read by immunoSEQ multiplex PCR, and TCRdb kept only the in-frame ones, dropping some. The table records 150,000 to 200,000 clones, about 88% of them present only once. Specimen: peripheral blood. The receptor source for this set is a man aged 18 to 29 who had recovered from COVID-19.

This clone was found a few times. The gene calls are TRBV6-4 and TRBJ2-2; TRBD1 is a possible D gene (6 bases). The CDR3 extends over 16 amino acids. V lost 4 bases and J lost 0, with 12 bases in between. Germline V gives CDR1 MRHNA, CDR2 SNTAGT. In DNA, the CDR3 is TGTGCCAGCAGTGGGGATGGGGGCTCGAACACCGGGGAGCTGTTTTTT. Translated, it gives CASSGDGGSNTGELFF.

CDR3 residues: CASGPTDSSYNEQFF. CDR3 bases: TGTGCTAGTGGTCCGACGGACAGCTCCTACAATGAGCAGTTCTTC. The chain combines TRBV12-5 with TRBJ2-1, with D perhaps matching TRBD1 (6 bases). V shed 5 bases and J shed 0 bases, with 11 bases lying between them. Germline V gene lookup returns CDR1 LGHNT and CDR2 FRNRAP. CDR3 size: 15 residues. The full variable domain, rest sourced from reference TRBV12-5 and TRBJ2-1, is DARVTQTPRHKVTEMGQEVTMRCQPILGHNTVFWYRQTMMQGLELLAYFRNRAPLDDSGMPKDRFSAEMPDATLATLKIQPSEPRDSAVYFCASGPTDSSYNEQFFGPGTRLTVL.

This clone was counted once. The chain is built from TRBV11-3 and TRBJ1-5; TRBD1 aligns across 8 bases. V shed 4 bases, J shed 1 base, and the junction held 6 bases outside the gene matches. The CDR3 sequence is 16 residues long. Germline V gene data show CDR1 as SGHNT and CDR2 as YENEEA. CDR3 DNA sequence: TGTGCCAGCAGCTATCACAGGGGGATAAGCAATCAGCCCCAGCATTTT. Protein product: CASSYHRGISNQPQHF.

The V and J genes are TRBV5-4 and TRBJ1-2; D is unclear. The CDR3 runs to 14 residues. Trimming took off 0 bases at V and 0 bases at J, with 6 bases between the two ends. Germline-derived CDR1 and CDR2 are SGHNT and YYREEE (reference sequence). The DNA of the CDR3 is TGTGCCAGCAGCTTGGATACAACTAACTATGGCTACACCTTC. Translating gives CASSLDTTNYGYTF.

The chain employs TRBV6-4 and TRBJ2-1; 11 bases are shared with TRBD2. Per the germline V gene, CDR1 is MRHNA and CDR2 is SNTAGT. V lost 4 bases and J lost 6; bases outside the gene matches: 5. The CDR3 is made up of 15 amino acids. CDR3 protein: CASSVLAGGSNEQFF. DNA of the CDR3: TGTGCCAGCAGTGTCCTAGCGGGAGGCAGCAATGAGCAGTTCTTC.

The J gene is TRBJ1-1, the V gene TRBV29-1; tentatively, D is TRBD1 (5 bases). Germline loops: CDR1 SQVTM, CDR2 ANQGSEA. Trimming left V 4 bases short and J 2 bases short, with 11 bases between. CDR3 length: 13 amino acids. In DNA, the CDR3 is TGCAGCGTTGTGGGGGAGGGAAACACTGAAGCTTTCTTT. Translation gives CSVVGEGNTEAFF. The entire variable domain, with the rest obtained from reference TRBV29-1 and TRBJ1-1, is as follows: SAVISQKPSRDICQRGTSLTIQCQVDSQVTMMFWYRQQPGQSLTLIATANQGSEATYESGFVIDKFPISRPNLTFSTLTVSNMSPEDSSIYLCSVVGEGNTEAFFGQGTRLTVV.

The J gene is TRBJ2-5, the V gene TRBV5-1; TRBD2 agrees at 7 bases. The ends lost 5 bases at V and 4 bases at J; junction bases unmatched: 11. The CDR3 spans 15 residues. The V gene's germline CDR1 is SGHRS and CDR2 YFSETQ. The CDR3 bases are TGCGCCAGCAGTTTTGTGGGAGGGCCAGGAGAGACCCAGTACTTC. Its protein product is CASSFVGGPGETQYF.

For this clone: The sample carries other DNA sequences with the same CDR3. CDR3 amino acids: CASSQAGNQPQHF. CDR3 bases: TGCGCCAGCAGCCAAGCGGGGAATCAGCCCCAGCATTTT. This rearrangement joins TRBV4-1 to TRBJ1-5; no reliable D call. Germline-derived CDR1 and CDR2 are MGHRA and YSYEKL. V lost 1 base and J 4 bases, leaving 5 bases between the germline ends. The CDR3 is 13 residues long.

The chain recombines TRBV21-1 with TRBJ2-7; TRBD1 reflects the table's D call only, with no check against the DNA. TRBV21-1 is a documented pseudogene. This CDR3 spans 14 amino acids. The chain's CDR3 is CASKKQIHSYAQYF. The CDR3 DNA follows: TGTGCCAGCAAAAAACAGATTCATTCCTACGCGCAGTACTTC.

J is TRBJ2-3 and V is TRBV24-1, with D uncertain. Germline V gene data show CDR1 as KGHDR and CDR2 as SFDVKD. V was pared by 1 base and J by 5 bases, with 6 bases between. This CDR3 spans 13 amino acids. The CDR3 DNA is TGTGCCACCAGTGATTTTACGGGAGATACGCAGTATTTT. The encoded protein is CATSDFTGDTQYF.

The chain links TRBV6-5 to TRBJ1-3; 8 nucleotides align to TRBD1. This CDR3 contains 15 residues. J gave up 4 bases and V 4 bases, and 6 bases lay outside the gene matches. Germline CDR1 is MNHEY and CDR2 is SVGAGI. For the CDR3, the DNA is TGTGCCAGCAGTTTCCAGGGGGCGCGGGGAAACACCATATATTTT. Translated, it gives CASSFQGARGNTIYF.

This clone was picked up one time. The chain uses TRBV28 and TRBJ2-7, with D perhaps TRBD2 (6 bases). The ends were cut back, 5 bases at V and 2 bases at J, with 13 bases in the middle. CDR1 is MDHEN, CDR2 SYDVKM, per germline. This CDR3 has 14 residues. The CDR3 nucleotides read TGTGCCAGCAGTAGAGCGCGGGAAACCTACGAGCAGTACTTC. It encodes CASSRARETYEQYF.

The chain employs TRBV6-5 and TRBJ1-1; D is ambiguous. Germline V gene lookup returns CDR1 MNHEY and CDR2 SVGAGI. V lost 6 bases, J lost 4 bases, and 18 bases lay in between. There are 15 residues in the CDR3. This CDR3 reads CASRFLQGGGTEAFF. The CDR3 DNA follows: TGTGCCAGCAGATTCCTCCAAGGAGGAGGCACTGAAGCTTTCTTT.

The CDR3 DNA sequence: TGTGCCAGCAGCAAAGCACAGGGGGCGGGTGTAAGCAATCAGCCCCAGCATTTT. Translation gives CASSKAQGAGVSNQPQHF. The rearrangement links TRBV21-1 to TRBJ1-5; TRBD1 is taken as the D call from the table, unchecked against the DNA. TRBV21-1 has pseudogene status. The CDR3 consists of 18 residues.